Listed here are 15 T cell receptor beta chains from one sample, sequenced in a study of blood T cell repertoires in COVID-19. The method was immunoSEQ multiplex PCR; TCRdb's version includes in-frame clones alone and lacks a portion of them. This sample has around 300,000 clones, with 80% to 90% found just once. Sequencing used PBMCs or T cells enriched from blood (not recorded which). The source is a woman aged 18-29 years who had recovered from COVID-19.

The chain recombines TRBV18 with TRBJ1-5; D remains unclear. The germline V gene encodes CDR1 KGHSH and CDR2 LQKENI. V gave up 5 bases and J gave up 0 bases, with 17 bases separating them. There are 17 residues in the CDR3. CDR3 coding DNA: TGTGCCAGCTCAGCGCTTCACCGTTTACCTAGCAATCAGCCCCAGCATTTT. It encodes CASSALHRLPSNQPQHF.

This clone was detected only once. The chain is built from TRBV19 and TRBJ1-3; D may be TRBD1 (6 bases). The CDR3 extends over 14 amino acids. Per germline, CDR1 LNHDA and CDR2 SQIVND (reference sequence). The V end lost 7 bases, the J end lost 4 bases, and 14 bases lay between the germline ends. CDR3 DNA sequence: TGTGCCAGTACCCCCCCTGGACAGGGAAACACCATATATTTT. This translates into CASTPPGQGNTIYF.

The gene calls are TRBV2 and TRBJ1-1, with D possibly being TRBD1 (6 bases). Trimming pared 7 bases from V and 5 bases from J, leaving 20 bases between. The CDR3 totals 15 residues. Germline V gene sequence: CDR1 SNHLY, CDR2 FYNNEI. CDR3 loop: CASMADRTFRTEAFF. The CDR3 bases are TGTGCCAGCATGGCAGACAGGACCTTTAGGACTGAAGCTTTCTTT.

This rearrangement joins TRBV28 to TRBJ2-7; 7 nucleotides agree with TRBD1. The CDR3 contains 15 residues. Germline loops: CDR1 MDHEN, CDR2 SYDVKM. Trimming removed 2 bases from V and 3 bases from J; junction bases left unmatched: 7. The CDR3, as DNA: TGTGCCAGCAGTTTAGGTGGGGACAGTTTCTACGAGCAGTACTTC. Its protein product is CASSLGGDSFYEQYF.

This clone showed up just once. V usage is TRBV30 and J usage is TRBJ1-2; weak D call: TRBD1 (6 bases). The germline gives CDR1 GTSNPN, CDR2 SVGIG (reference sequence). The CDR3 is made up of 12 amino acids. V lost 3 bases and J lost 7, with 12 bases in between. The CDR3 DNA sequence: TGTGCCTGGAGCGCAGGGGAAGGTGGCTACACCTTC. Translating it yields CAWSAGEGGYTF. The full variable domain, rest sourced from reference TRBV30 and TRBJ1-2, is SQTIHQWPATLVQPVGSPLSLECTVEGTSNPNLYWYRQAAGRGLQLLFYSVGIGQISSEVPQNLSASRPQDRQFILSSKKLLLSDSGFYLCAWSAGEGGYTFGSGTRLTVV.

The chain couples TRBV5-1 to TRBJ1-1; D is possibly TRBD1 (6 bases). This CDR3 has 14 amino acids. From germline, CDR1 is SGHRS and CDR2 YFSETQ. Trimming shortened V by 0 bases and J by 6 bases, and 12 bases separated the two germline ends. The CDR3 DNA reads as TGCGCCAGCAGCTTGGGTCAGGGGAGATCTGAAGCTTTCTTT. Its translation: CASSLGQGRSEAFF. The full variable domain, completed using reference TRBV5-1 and TRBJ1-1, is KAGVTQTPRYLIKTRGQQVTLSCSPISGHRSVSWYQQTPGQGLQFLFEYFSETQRNKGNFPGRFSGRQFSNSRSEMNVSTLELGDSALYLCASSLGQGRSEAFFGQGTRLTVV.

The chain uses TRBV2 and TRBJ2-5; maybe TRBD2 (6 bases). CDR1 and CDR2 (germline): SNHLY, FYNNEI. The V and J ends lost 5 bases and 1 base respectively, with 20 bases between them. This CDR3 has 17 amino acids. CDR3 sequence reads: CASSQARAGYTQETQYF. As DNA, the CDR3 is TGTGCCAGCAGTCAGGCACGGGCGGGGTATACCCAAGAGACCCAGTACTTC.

The genes are TRBV18 and TRBJ1-2; tentative D call: TRBD1 (6 bases). Germline CDR1 is KGHSH and CDR2 is LQKENI. V gave up 0 bases and J gave up 4 bases, with 9 bases separating them. The CDR3 covers 14 residues. Here the CDR3 DNA reads TGTGCCAGCTCACCACCGGGAGGGGGCTATGGCTACACCTTC. Protein: CASSPPGGGYGYTF.

The chain recombines TRBV19 with TRBJ1-2; possible D gene TRBD1, 5 bases. CDR3 length: 15 amino acids. The germline V gene encodes CDR1 LNHDA and CDR2 SQIVND (reference sequence). V was clipped by 3 bases and J by 7 bases, with 18 bases between them. DNA of the CDR3: TGTGCCAGTAGTATGATCGGGGGACTAAACAGTGGCTACACCTTC. The encoded protein is CASSMIGGLNSGYTF.

The rearrangement joins TRBV2 to TRBJ2-3; TRBD1 matches 7 bases. The length of the CDR3 is 15 residues. CDR1 is SNHLY and CDR2 is FYNNEI in the germline V gene. Losses at the gene ends were 4 bases for V and 0 bases for J; bases not matched to a gene: 4. The CDR3 DNA is TGTGCCAGCAGTGGGCAGGGGGTCAGCACAGATACGCAGTATTTT. Its translation: CASSGQGVSTDTQYF. Full variable domain (rest looked up from reference TRBV2 and TRBJ2-3): EPEVTQTPSHQVTQMGQEVILRCVPISNHLYFYWYRQILGQKVEFLVSFYNNEISEKSEIFDDQFSVERPDGSNFTLKIRSTKLEDSAMYFCASSGQGVSTDTQYFGPGTRLTVL.

The chain uses TRBV5-4 and TRBJ2-7; 8 nucleotides align to TRBD1. The CDR3 loop spans 14 amino acids. Germline CDR1 reads SGHNT; CDR2 reads YYREEE (reference sequence). With V trimmed by 4 bases and J by 3 bases, 6 bases remained unmatched. The CDR3 here is CASSEDRGYYEQYF. CDR3 bases: TGTGCCAGCAGCGAAGACAGGGGTTACTACGAGCAGTACTTC.

In nucleotides, the CDR3 is TGTGCCAGCAGCCATACCTCAAACGGGGTCACTGAAGCTTTCTTT. This encodes CASSHTSNGVTEAFF. This rearrangement joins TRBV7-9 to TRBJ1-1, with D unclear. This CDR3 has 15 amino acids. CDR1 SEHNR and CDR2 FQNEAQ come from the germline V gene (reference sequence). The ends were cut back, 5 bases at V and 4 bases at J, with 17 bases in the middle.

V usage is TRBV3-1 (or the pseudogene TRBV3-2) and J usage is TRBJ2-2; TRBD2 matches at 7 bases. The V gene's germline CDR1 is LGHDT and CDR2 YNNKEL (reference sequence). Trimming removed 4 bases from V and 2 bases from J; junction bases left unmatched: 4. This CDR3 spans 15 amino acids. Here the CDR3 DNA reads TGTGCCAGCAGCCCTCTAGCGGCAAACACCGGGGAGCTGTTTTTT. Protein: CASSPLAANTGELFF.

V usage is TRBV19 and J usage is TRBJ2-5; 8 bases line up with TRBD2. J lost 0 bases, V lost 3 bases, and 3 bases had no gene match. Germline lookup yields CDR1 LNHDA and CDR2 SQIVND (reference sequence). The CDR3 has 15 amino acids. The CDR3 sequence: CASSMGRGDQETQYF. CDR3 in DNA: TGTGCCAGTAGTATGGGGCGGGGGGACCAAGAGACCCAGTACTTC.

In DNA, the CDR3 is TGCGCCAGCAGCGGGGGGACAGGGCCGAACACTGAAGCTTTCTTT. Its protein is CASSGGTGPNTEAFF. This chain connects TRBV5-1 to TRBJ1-1, with 9 bases identical to TRBD1. There are 15 residues in the CDR3. Trimming removed 4 bases from V and 1 base from J; junction bases left unmatched: 5. Germline CDR1 reads SGHRS; CDR2 reads YFSETQ.